The 22 T cell receptor beta chains listed next were all sequenced from one sample in a study of persistence of HIV-infected CD4 T cells. Sequencing used immunoSEQ version 4 in survey mode. Sequencing used immunoSEQ multiplex PCR; TCRdb keeps in-frame clones, though not all of them. This table holds over 35,000 clones, approximately 91% found once. This nonspecific control used anti-CD3/anti-CD28 bead stimulation of CD4+ T cells. CD4+ T cells upregulating both CD40 ligand and CD69 were sorted as responding cells. Antigen specificity for these receptors is unknown. Sequences were derived from CD4+ T cells sorted from PBMCs after roughly 18-hour stimulation, sampled from a patient who received antiretroviral therapy. The receptors originated from an adult man with HIV who was CMV-seropositive.

This CDR3 reads CASSTGHDRVNDEQFF. Written as DNA, the CDR3 is TGCGCCAGCAGCACAGGACACGACAGGGTTAACGATGAGCAGTTCTTC. The V gene is TRBV5-1, the J gene TRBJ2-1; 7 bases map to TRBD1. The germline V gene has CDR1 SGHRS and CDR2 YFSETQ. The junction had 15 bases not matched to a gene; V was cut back by 4 bases and J by 8 bases. The CDR3 spans 16 residues.

The chain joins TRBV20-1 to TRBJ1-5; no firm D call. The germline V and J ends were trimmed by 3 bases and 3 bases, with 15 bases remaining between them. Germline lookup yields CDR1 DFQATT and CDR2 SNEGSKA (reference sequence). The CDR3 extends over 15 amino acids. Here the CDR3 reads CSASWPPGDNQPQHF. CDR3 nucleotide sequence: TGCAGTGCTAGTTGGCCTCCGGGAGACAATCAGCCCCAGCATTTT.

The chain is built from TRBV12-3 or TRBV12-4 and TRBJ1-2; D gene uncertain. The CDR3 runs to 13 residues. Between the trimmed V and J ends, which lost 3 bases and 8 bases, there was a span of 13 bases. The CDR3 DNA follows: TGTGCCAGCAGTTTCCGAACTTACGGGGGCTACACCTTC. It specifies CASSFRTYGGYTF.

V is TRBV5-1 and J is TRBJ2-5; 9 bases are a match to TRBD1. CDR1 and CDR2 (germline): SGHRS, YFSETQ. Trimming removed 0 bases from V and 5 bases from J; junction bases left unmatched: 5. The CDR3 is 15 residues long. Here the CDR3 DNA reads TGCGCCAGCAGCTTGGGGACAGGGGATCGTGAGACCCAGTACTTC. Its protein is CASSLGTGDRETQYF.

The V and J genes are TRBV19 and TRBJ2-7; no definite D call. V dropped 4 bases and J dropped 3 bases, with 4 bases sitting between them. CDR3 length equals 11 residues. Germline CDR1 LNHDA, CDR2 SQIVND (reference sequence). The CDR3, as DNA: TGTGCCAGTAGTACCCTCTACGAGCAGTACTTC. Amino acid sequence: CASSTLYEQYF.

The rearrangement links TRBV19 to TRBJ1-5, with D tentatively TRBD1 (5 bases). In germline, CDR1 is LNHDA, CDR2 SQIVND (reference sequence). V was trimmed by 7 bases and J by 6 bases, leaving 19 bases between them. The CDR3 runs 15 residues. The CDR3 region is CASTSLGGAGQPQHF. Written as DNA, the CDR3 is TGTGCCAGTACATCCTTGGGCGGGGCAGGTCAGCCCCAGCATTTT.

The chain uses TRBV9 and TRBJ2-3; D perhaps matches TRBD2 (6 bases). V lost 3 bases to trimming and J lost 2 bases, with 13 bases between them. This CDR3 has 15 residues. Germline assignment: CDR1 SGDLS and CDR2 YYNGEE. The CDR3 sequence is CASSALAFPTDTQYF. The CDR3 DNA is TGTGCCAGCAGCGCCCTAGCGTTCCCCACAGATACGCAGTATTTT.

The rearrangement links TRBV15 to TRBJ2-3; D remains unclear. CDR3 length: 16 residues. V dropped 1 base and J dropped 0 bases, with 11 bases sitting between them. Germline-derived CDR1 and CDR2 are LNHNV and YYDKDF (reference sequence). The CDR3 nucleotides read TGTGCCACCAGCAGAGGGGAAGGTGGGAGCACAGATACGCAGTATTTT. Translation: CATSRGEGGSTDTQYF.

This clone has just one count. The chain joins TRBV15 to TRBJ1-5; no clear D. This CDR3 has 17 residues. Germline V gives CDR1 LNHNV, CDR2 YYDKDF (reference sequence). V gave up 1 base and J gave up 1 base, with 14 bases separating them. The CDR3 protein is CATSRAGRAESNQPQHF. Here the CDR3 DNA reads TGTGCCACCAGCAGAGCCGGGAGGGCGGAGAGCAATCAGCCCCAGCATTTT.

This clone has more than one count but fewer than ten. The chain carries TRBV19 and TRBJ2-3; D tentatively fits TRBD1 or TRBD2 (5 bases each). In germline, CDR1 is LNHDA, CDR2 SQIVND (reference sequence). V lost 2 bases, J lost 2 bases, and 11 bases lay in between. The CDR3 contains 15 residues. In DNA, the CDR3 is TGTGCCAGTAGTATACGGGACGACCTCACAGATACGCAGTATTTT. It codes for CASSIRDDLTDTQYF.

The chain joins TRBV10-1 to TRBJ2-1; the D is unclear. The CDR3 runs 10 residues. The V and J ends lost 3 bases and 9 bases respectively, with 3 bases between them. The germline CDR1 and CDR2 sequences are WNHNN and SYGVQD (reference sequence). This CDR3 is CASSEGEQFF. The CDR3 nucleotides are TGCGCCAGCAGTGAAGGTGAGCAGTTCTTC.

V usage is TRBV14 and J usage is TRBJ2-3; D perhaps matches TRBD1 (6 bases). Trimming pared 5 bases from V and 7 bases from J, leaving 13 bases between. Per germline, CDR1 SGHDN and CDR2 FVKESK. This CDR3 spans 13 amino acids. As DNA, the CDR3 is TGTGCCAGCAGCGACATTACAGGGTATACGCAGTATTTT. Translated, it gives CASSDITGYTQYF.

This CDR3 is CASSRFHATSYEQYF. The CDR3 DNA follows: TGTGCCAGTAGTCGTTTCCACGCCACCTCCTACGAGCAGTACTTC. J is TRBJ2-7 and V is TRBV19; the D is unclear. Trimming removed 5 bases at V and 0 bases at J, with 14 bases between. CDR1 and CDR2 from the germline V gene are LNHDA and SQIVND (reference sequence). CDR3 length: 15 amino acids.

The V gene is TRBV28, the J gene TRBJ2-6; no clear D gene. Germline CDR1 MDHEN, CDR2 SYDVKM. The CDR3 contains 15 residues. V was shortened by 3 bases and J by 0 bases, with 6 bases between the two germline ends. Here the CDR3 reads CASSLAYSGANVLTF. CDR3 nucleotides: TGTGCCAGCAGTTTGGCGTACTCTGGGGCCAACGTCCTGACTTTC.

The chain is built from TRBV7-4 and TRBJ2-5, with D hard to call. CDR1 is SGHVT, CDR2 SQSDAQ, per germline. The CDR3 consists of 16 residues. Trimming took 1 base from V and 2 from J, leaving 14 bases between them. CDR3 sequence reads: CASSLVLLSAQETQYF. The DNA for the CDR3 is TGTGCCAGCAGCTTAGTATTACTATCCGCGCAAGAGACCCAGTACTTC.

The chain is built from TRBV19 and TRBJ1-1, with unresolved D. This CDR3 region has 13 residues. V lost 1 base to trimming and J lost 3 bases, with 6 bases between them. Germline CDR1 LNHDA, CDR2 SQIVND (reference sequence). CDR3 DNA sequence: TGTGCCAGTAGTATAGGAGGTTACACTGAAGCTTTCTTT. It codes for CASSIGGYTEAFF.

The chain links TRBV13 to TRBJ2-2, with TRBD2 matching over 8 bases. The J segment lost 0 bases and the V segment lost 5 bases, leaving 11 bases of the junction unmatched. The CDR3 sequence is 18 residues long. Germline CDR1 is PRHDT and CDR2 is FYEKMQ (reference sequence). The CDR3 protein is CASSPSPGLAANTGELFF. CDR3 bases: TGTGCCAGCAGCCCCTCCCCCGGACTAGCTGCGAACACCGGGGAGCTGTTTTTT.

The rearrangement uses TRBV28 and TRBJ1-3; D is ambiguous. The CDR3 sequence is 15 residues long. The germline CDR1 and CDR2 sequences are MDHEN and SYDVKM. V shed 3 bases and J shed 3 bases, with 12 bases lying between them. The CDR3: CASSLSAGGGNTIYF. The CDR3 bases are TGTGCCAGCAGTTTGAGTGCAGGTGGTGGAAACACCATATATTTT.

The CDR3 sequence is CSVGATGVVEQFF. The CDR3 DNA is TGCAGCGTTGGAGCGACAGGGGTCGTTGAGCAGTTCTTC. This chain uses TRBV29-1 with TRBJ2-1, with TRBD1 identical over 8 bases. This CDR3 has 13 residues. Germline CDR1 SQVTM, CDR2 ANQGSEA. With 4 bases clipped from V and 9 bases from J, the junction kept 8 bases outside the gene matches.

The gene calls are TRBV6-6 and TRBJ1-4; D gene unclear. The V end was cut by 5 bases, the J end by 0 bases, with 7 bases between. The CDR3 consists of 14 residues. CDR1 is MNHNY and CDR2 is SVGAGI in the germline V gene (reference sequence). CDR3 sequence: CASSGGSTNEKLFF. In DNA, the CDR3 is TGTGCCAGCAGTGGTGGGTCAACTAATGAAAAACTGTTTTTT.

The chain uses TRBV18 and TRBJ2-3; D unclear. Deletions cut 0 bases from V and 1 base from J, with 11 bases between. The CDR3 consists of 16 residues. CDR1 and CDR2 from the germline V gene are KGHSH and LQKENI. CDR3 amino acids: CASSPPWADGTDTQYF. The DNA for the CDR3 is TGTGCCAGCTCACCACCCTGGGCCGACGGCACAGATACGCAGTATTTT.

The chain recombines TRBV7-2 with TRBJ1-4, with a weak D call TRBD1 (6 bases). From germline, CDR1 is SGHTA and CDR2 FQGNSA. V was trimmed by 4 bases and J by 0 bases, leaving 12 bases between them. This CDR3 is built from 16 residues. As DNA, the CDR3 is TGTGCCAGCAGCTCACGACAGGTTGCAACTAATGAAAAACTGTTTTTT. Its protein is CASSSRQVATNEKLFF. Combining the CDR3 with reference TRBV7-2 and TRBJ1-4 gives the whole variable domain GAGVSQSPSNKVTEKGKDVELRCDPISGHTALYWYRQSLGQGLEFLIYFQGNSAPDKSGLPSDRFSAERTGGSVSTLTIQRTQQEDSAVYLCASSSRQVATNEKLFFGSGTQLSVL.